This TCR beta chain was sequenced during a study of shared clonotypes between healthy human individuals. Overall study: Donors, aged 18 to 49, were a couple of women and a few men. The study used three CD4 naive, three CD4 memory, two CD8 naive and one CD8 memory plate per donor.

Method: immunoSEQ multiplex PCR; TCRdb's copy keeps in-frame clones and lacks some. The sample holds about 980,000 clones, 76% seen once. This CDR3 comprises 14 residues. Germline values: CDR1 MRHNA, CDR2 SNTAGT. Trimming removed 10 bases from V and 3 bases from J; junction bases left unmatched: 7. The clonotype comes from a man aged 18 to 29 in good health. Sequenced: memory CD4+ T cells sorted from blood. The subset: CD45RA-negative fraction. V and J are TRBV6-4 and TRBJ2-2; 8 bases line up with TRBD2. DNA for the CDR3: TGTGCCACTCAGCGGGAGCTTGACACCGGGGAGCTGTTTTTT. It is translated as CATQRELDTGELFF.